The present T cell receptor beta chain was sequenced within a study of cytomegalovirus exposure and HLA in healthy donors. Study-level results: Later analysis associated a missense DCLRE1C variant with TCR beta V- and J-gene trimming. Available immune exposure information was restricted to CMV serostatus only. In the analysis, some V segments, TRBV6-2 and TRBV6-3 included, were excluded as indistinguishable.

CDR3 length: 14 amino acids. The germline V and J ends were trimmed by 0 bases and 7 bases, with 12 bases remaining between them. In germline, CDR1 is SGHAT, CDR2 FQDESV (reference sequence). PCR primers comprised 60 Vbeta and 13 Jbeta primers. Authors' methods: About 10 million shared chains were among about 80 million unique TCR beta chains counted in a later analysis. Method: immunoSEQ multiplex PCR; TCRdb's copy keeps in-frame clones and lacks some. V and J calls and clone size are given by that table; D and trimming were obtained from the DNA. Of over 150,000 clones in the sample, around four fifths are singletons; the top ten hold about 1.9%. Notes on this clone: Its specificity is unknown.

This TCR derives from a woman younger than 35 in good health and CMV-seronegative. V usage is TRBV11-1 and J usage is TRBJ1-2, with no clear D. Input material: PBMCs. The CDR3 sequence: CASSLAHAGGGYTF. In DNA, the CDR3 is TGTGCCAGCAGCTTAGCGCACGCGGGCGGTGGCTACACCTTC.